One sample yielded the 29 T cell receptor beta chains listed below, sequenced in a study of blood T cell repertoires in COVID-19. Some clones are missing from TCRdb's copy, which holds only in-frame ones; the method was immunoSEQ multiplex PCR. The sample has about 340,000 clones; approximately 82% are singletons. Sequences were obtained from peripheral blood. The receptors shown here come from a man aged 30-40 years with active or convalescent COVID-19.

The gene calls are TRBV28 and TRBJ2-7; maybe TRBD2 (6 bases). The V gene's germline CDR1 is MDHEN and CDR2 SYDVKM. The CDR3 has 15 residues. V was trimmed by 5 bases and J by 7 bases, leaving 21 bases between them. Here the CDR3 reads CASSTGASVNREQYF. In DNA form, the CDR3 reads TGTGCCAGCAGTACGGGAGCTTCCGTCAATAGGGAGCAGTACTTC.

The rearrangement uses TRBV7-9 and TRBJ2-7; tentatively, D is TRBD1 (5 bases). The CDR3 is 13 amino acids. Germline CDR1 and CDR2: SEHNR and FQNEAQ (reference sequence). V was shortened by 4 bases and J by 2 bases, with 9 bases between the two germline ends. In DNA form, the CDR3 reads TGTGCCAGCAGCTGGACACCGCCCTACGAGCAGTACTTC. This codes for CASSWTPPYEQYF.

V gene TRBV27 combines with J gene TRBJ2-7; possibly TRBD2 for D (7 bases). The CDR3 extends over 15 amino acids. V lost 6 bases and J 5 bases, leaving 20 bases between the germline ends. Germline V gene data show CDR1 as MNHEY and CDR2 as SMNVEV (reference sequence). The CDR3 is CASSSDGGQGDEQYF. The CDR3 bases are TGTGCCAGCAGCTCCGACGGGGGGCAGGGTGACGAGCAGTACTTC.

This rearrangement joins TRBV11-3 to TRBJ2-7; no clear D gene. This CDR3 has 13 residues. The V gene lost 0 bases and the J gene lost 3 bases, with 6 bases spanning the gap. Germline CDR1 reads SGHNT; CDR2 reads YENEEA. As DNA, the CDR3 is TGTGCCAGCAGCTTAGACGGTCACTACGAGCAGTACTTC. Translated: CASSLDGHYEQYF.

Concerning this clone: The sample holds other DNA sequences that translate to the same CDR3. The genes are TRBV5-6 and TRBJ1-2, with 9 positions matching TRBD1. This CDR3 has 14 amino acids. Trimming removed 3 bases from V and 5 bases from J; junction bases left unmatched: 5. Looked up from germline, CDR1 is SGHDT and CDR2 is YYEEEE. The CDR3 spells CASSSGQGRYGYTF. The CDR3 DNA follows: TGTGCCAGCAGCTCCGGACAGGGGAGGTATGGCTACACCTTC.

The sample holds many counts of this clone. This chain connects TRBV24-1 to TRBJ1-2; 10 nucleotides agree with TRBD1. Trimming cost V 4 bases and J 6 bases; bases outside gene matches: 7. The CDR3 sequence is 15 residues long. CDR1 is KGHDR and CDR2 is SFDVKD in the germline V gene. For the CDR3, the DNA is TGTGCCACCAGTGACCCATCCGGGACAGGGGATGGCTACACCTTC. Its protein is CATSDPSGTGDGYTF.

The rearrangement uses TRBV18 and TRBJ1-2, with D possibly TRBD1 on 6 matching bases. The CDR3 spans 14 residues. The V gene's germline CDR1 is KGHSH and CDR2 LQKENI. V lost 3 bases and J lost 8, with 16 bases in between. The CDR3 sequence: CASSPPSDSRGYTF. The CDR3 DNA follows: TGTGCCAGCTCACCCCCCTCGGACAGTCGAGGCTACACCTTC.

The rearrangement uses TRBV15 and TRBJ1-2; 8 positions match TRBD1. With 0 bases clipped from V and 3 bases from J, the junction kept 9 bases outside the gene matches. Per the germline V gene, CDR1 is LNHNV and CDR2 is YYDKDF (reference sequence). This CDR3 contains 17 residues. The CDR3 is CATSRDGDRWRDYGYTF. CDR3 coding DNA: TGTGCCACCAGCAGAGATGGGGACAGGTGGCGGGACTATGGCTACACCTTC.

The V and J genes are TRBV14 and TRBJ2-5; possible D gene TRBD2, 6 bases. Germline-derived CDR1 and CDR2 are SGHDN and FVKESK. The V end lost 0 bases, the J end lost 9 bases, and 11 bases lay between the germline ends. The CDR3 loop spans 13 amino acids. CDR3 protein: CASSQDLWRAQYF. DNA of the CDR3: TGTGCCAGCAGCCAAGATCTTTGGAGGGCCCAGTACTTC. The full variable domain, completed using reference TRBV14 and TRBJ2-5, is EAGVTQFPSHSVIEKGQTVTLRCDPISGHDNLYWYRRVMGKEIKFLLHFVKESKQDESGMPNNRFLAERTGGTYSTLKVQPAELEDSGVYFCASSQDLWRAQYFGPGTRLLVL.

J is TRBJ1-4 and V is TRBV19, with 8 bases aligning to TRBD1. The germline V gene has CDR1 LNHDA and CDR2 SQIVND (reference sequence). The CDR3 length is 16 residues. J gave up 8 bases and V 4 bases, and 12 bases lay outside the gene matches. The CDR3 reads CASSTIDRGIDEKLFF. Here the CDR3 DNA reads TGTGCCAGTAGTACCATCGACAGGGGCATTGACGAAAAACTGTTTTTT.

This clone was seen only once. The chain has TRBV3-1 (or the pseudogene TRBV3-2) and TRBJ1-1, with D perhaps matching TRBD1 (5 bases). The V gene's germline CDR1 is LGHDT and CDR2 YNNKEL (reference sequence). The CDR3 spans 16 residues. The V and J ends lost 2 bases and 1 base respectively, with 14 bases between them. The CDR3 region is CASSQKGALSNTEAFF. As DNA, the CDR3 is TGTGCCAGCAGCCAAAAAGGGGCCCTTTCGAACACTGAAGCTTTCTTT.

The rearrangement links TRBV6-6 to TRBJ2-7; D is perhaps TRBD2 (6 bases). The CDR3 runs to 12 residues. Trimming removed 5 bases from V and 6 bases from J, with 11 bases in between. Germline values: CDR1 MNHNY, CDR2 SVGAGI (reference sequence). CDR3 protein: CASSGGAGEQYF. The DNA of the CDR3 is TGTGCCAGCAGTGGAGGGGCGGGCGAGCAGTACTTC.

This chain joins TRBV24-1 and TRBJ2-7; D is unclear. This CDR3 comprises 12 residues. V lost 9 bases and J lost 1, with 9 bases in between. The germline CDR1 and CDR2 sequences are KGHDR and SFDVKD. The CDR3 region has the DNA TGTGCCACCGGCTCTGGTTCCTACGAGCAGTACTTC. The encoded protein is CATGSGSYEQYF.

The CDR3 bases are TGTGCCAGCAGCGAAAAAACTACCGGGACAGGGGTTGGGGCCAACGTCCTGACTTTC. The encoded protein is CASSEKTTGTGVGANVLTF. The rearrangement joins TRBV27 to TRBJ2-6; 10 bases agree with TRBD1. Germline trimming cut 6 bases from V and 3 bases from J; bases unmatched to any gene: 14. This CDR3 spans 19 amino acids. Per the germline V gene, CDR1 is MNHEY and CDR2 is SMNVEV (reference sequence).

The V gene is TRBV3-1 (or the pseudogene TRBV3-2), the J gene TRBJ1-2, with D possibly TRBD1 on 6 matching bases. Per germline, CDR1 LGHDT and CDR2 YNNKEL (reference sequence). This CDR3 has 14 amino acids. V lost 6 bases, J lost 4 bases, and 15 bases lay in between. CDR3 sequence reads: CASRRTDSFYGYTF. DNA for the CDR3: TGTGCCAGCAGAAGGACAGACAGCTTCTATGGCTACACCTTC.

The chain's CDR3 is CASGLVTGKGQDTQYF. The CDR3 DNA follows: TGTGCTAGTGGTTTGGTAACAGGGAAGGGTCAAGATACGCAGTATTTT. The chain links TRBV12-5 to TRBJ2-3; possible D gene TRBD1, 6 bases. The V and J ends lost 0 bases and 5 bases respectively, with 15 bases between them. The CDR3 runs 16 residues. Per germline, CDR1 LGHNT and CDR2 FRNRAP.

V usage is TRBV5-1 and J usage is TRBJ1-1; D gene uncertain. The CDR3 is 13 residues long. Germline-derived CDR1 and CDR2 are SGHRS and YFSETQ. V lost 4 bases, J lost 4 bases, and 11 bases lay in between. The CDR3 DNA reads TGCGCCAGCAGCCGGGGAGCTGGCACTGAAGCTTTCTTT. Its protein is CASSRGAGTEAFF.

This clone was seen only a few times. The J gene is TRBJ1-1, the V gene TRBV29-1, with 7 bases lining up with TRBD1. The J segment lost 11 bases and the V segment lost 6 bases, leaving 12 bases of the junction unmatched. This CDR3 region has 12 residues. CDR1 is SQVTM and CDR2 is ANQGSEA in the germline V gene. The CDR3, as DNA: TGCAGCGTCTCCGACAGGGAAACCAACGCTTTCTTT. Protein sequence: CSVSDRETNAFF.

V usage is TRBV19 and J usage is TRBJ1-1; tentatively, D is TRBD1 (6 bases). Germline V lookup: CDR1 LNHDA, CDR2 SQIVND (reference sequence). V lost 11 bases, J lost 1 base, and 8 bases lay in between. This CDR3 is built from 11 residues. The CDR3 DNA sequence: TGTGCCTCGACAGGGAACACTGAAGCTTTCTTT. Amino acid sequence: CASTGNTEAFF.

The rearrangement links TRBV6-2 or TRBV6-3 to TRBJ1-2; no firm D call. V lost 5 bases, J lost 0 bases, and 7 bases lay in between. Per the germline V gene, CDR1 is MNHEY and CDR2 is SVGEGT. The CDR3 loop spans 13 amino acids. Written as DNA, the CDR3 is TGTGCCAGCAGTCACCAGACTAACTATGGCTACACCTTC. Amino acid sequence: CASSHQTNYGYTF.

In DNA form, the CDR3 reads TGTGCCAGCAGCAGGGAGACAGGGACCTCTGGAAACACCATATATTTT. Amino acids: CASSRETGTSGNTIYF. This rearrangement joins TRBV7-9 to TRBJ1-3; 7 bases are shared with TRBD1. V trimming: 5 bases; J trimming: 0 bases; junction bases outside the gene matches: 7. Germline-derived CDR1 and CDR2 are SEHNR and FQNEAQ (reference sequence). The CDR3 consists of 16 residues.

CDR3 DNA: TGTGCCAGTATCCCTGGGACAGGCGGAATCGATGGCTACACCTTC. It yields the protein CASIPGTGGIDGYTF. The rearrangement uses TRBV19 and TRBJ1-2; 8 nucleotides line up with TRBD1. V lost 7 bases to trimming and J lost 6 bases; unmatched junction nucleotides: 13. This CDR3 contains 15 residues. Germline V gene data show CDR1 as LNHDA and CDR2 as SQIVND (reference sequence).

The rearrangement uses TRBV24-1 and TRBJ2-1; 7 nucleotides match TRBD1. The CDR3 runs 16 residues. Trimming took 4 bases from V and 8 from J; bases not matched to a gene: 13. Germline-derived CDR1 and CDR2 are KGHDR and SFDVKD. The CDR3 sequence: CATSDSETGLVDEQFF. The CDR3 nucleotides read TGTGCCACCAGTGACTCCGAGACAGGGCTTGTCGATGAGCAGTTCTTC.

The chain links TRBV6-2 or TRBV6-3 to TRBJ1-5; 9 bases are shared with TRBD1. This CDR3 has 14 amino acids. Germline V gene data show CDR1 as MNHEY and CDR2 as SVGEGT. V dropped 6 bases and J dropped 5; count of bases not matched to a gene: 5. CDR3 sequence reads: CASSEDRGYQPQHF. CDR3 bases: TGTGCCAGCAGCGAAGACAGGGGGTATCAGCCCCAGCATTTT.

With respect to this clone: Other DNA sequences from this sample encode an identical CDR3 as well. The CDR3 sequence is CASSLGGGSGYTF. CDR3 bases: TGTGCCAGCAGCTTAGGGGGGGGTAGCGGCTACACCTTC. The chain couples TRBV7-8 to TRBJ1-2; tentative D call: TRBD1 (5 bases). The CDR3 runs 13 residues. The germline V gene has CDR1 SGHVS and CDR2 FQNEAQ. V gave up 1 base and J gave up 8 bases, with 11 bases separating them.

The V call is TRBV6-5, the J call TRBJ2-7; 8 bases are shared with TRBD1. V shed 6 bases, J shed 0 bases, and the junction held 1 base outside the gene matches. CDR3 length equals 13 residues. Germline CDR1 reads MNHEY; CDR2 reads SVGAGI. The CDR3 sequence is CASRGTGSYEQYF. The CDR3 DNA is TGTGCCAGCAGAGGGACAGGCTCCTACGAGCAGTACTTC.

The chain links TRBV28 to TRBJ2-7; no firm D call. CDR3 length: 13 residues. The V and J ends lost 7 bases and 4 bases respectively, with 14 bases between them. CDR1 MDHEN and CDR2 SYDVKM come from the germline V gene. This CDR3 is CASNPGWPYEQYF. CDR3 sequence (DNA): TGTGCCAGCAATCCGGGTTGGCCGTACGAGCAGTACTTC.

The V and J genes are TRBV11-3 and TRBJ1-1; no reliable D call. Per germline, CDR1 SGHNT and CDR2 YENEEA. This CDR3 comprises 15 residues. Trimming removed 5 bases from V and 0 bases from J, with 13 bases in between. For the CDR3, the DNA is TGTGCCAGCAGCCCCACCAGGCAGGTGAACACTGAAGCTTTCTTT. It is translated as CASSPTRQVNTEAFF.

The chain combines TRBV19 with TRBJ2-5; D is perhaps TRBD1 (5 bases). Between the trimmed V and J ends, which lost 7 bases and 4 bases, there was a span of 13 bases. Germline values: CDR1 LNHDA, CDR2 SQIVND (reference sequence). This CDR3 contains 13 residues. CDR3 DNA sequence: TGTGCCAGTAAGGTTCAGGGATCAGAGACCCAGTACTTC. Residues: CASKVQGSETQYF.